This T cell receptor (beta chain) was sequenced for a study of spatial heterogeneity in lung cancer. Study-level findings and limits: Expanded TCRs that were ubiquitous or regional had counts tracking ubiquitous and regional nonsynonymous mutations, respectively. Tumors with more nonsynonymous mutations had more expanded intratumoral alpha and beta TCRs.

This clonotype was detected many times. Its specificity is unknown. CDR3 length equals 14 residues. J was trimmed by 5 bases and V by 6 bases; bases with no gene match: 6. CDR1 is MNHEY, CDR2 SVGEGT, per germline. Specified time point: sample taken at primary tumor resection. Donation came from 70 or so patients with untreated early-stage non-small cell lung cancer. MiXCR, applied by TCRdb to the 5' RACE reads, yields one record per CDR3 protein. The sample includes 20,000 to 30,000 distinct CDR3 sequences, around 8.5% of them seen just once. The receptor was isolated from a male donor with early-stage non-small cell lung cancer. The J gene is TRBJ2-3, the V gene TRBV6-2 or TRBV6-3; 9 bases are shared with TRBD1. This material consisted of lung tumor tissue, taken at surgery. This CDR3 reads CASSPGQGVDTQYF. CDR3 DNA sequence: TGTGCCAGCAGCCCGGGACAGGGAGTAGATACGCAGTATTTT.